The following is a T cell receptor (beta chain) sequence with its context. This clonotype was seen more than once but under ten times. The antigen this receptor binds is unknown. No per-base quality is available; no much larger clone lies one base away. This sample was included in a study of T cells in Graves' hyperthyroidism and ophthalmopathy (dated by TCRdb to about 2019). A note on the overall study: Peripheral blood was collected at initial diagnosis, before any treatment. To identify distinguishing TCR V-J signatures, a discovery cohort of about 100 patients was used, comprising 43 with Graves' ophthalmopathy and around 57 with stable Graves' hyperthyroidism. Prospective prediction of ophthalmopathy was tested in an independent validation cohort of 18 to 20 hyperthyroidism patients and approximately 17 patients who later progressed to ophthalmopathy. The roughly 99 discovery patients were divided at random into training and test sets in a 7:3 ratio. The study also compared thyroid tissue and blood T-cell repertoires from about 6 Graves' hyperthyroidism patients. Once sampling was done, hyperthyroidism patients were given methimazole at a starting dose of 30 mg daily, whereas ophthalmopathy patients were given high-dose intravenous methylprednisolone. The paper reports TCR Vbeta CDR3 sequencing of 135 peripheral blood samples: 43 ophthalmopathy, roughly 74 hyperthyroidism and around 17 progressor patients.

At the junction V is shortened by 1 base and J by 6 bases, with 9 bases in between. The CDR3 covers 13 residues, taking in both the cysteine and the phenylalanine. Of all the DNA, just the CDR3 is kept, 39 bases in frame from base 1. The germline V gene provides CDR1 MGHRA and CDR2 YSYEKL. The hyperthyroidism patients were between 18 and 65 years old and newly diagnosed, with a disease duration of less than 2 months. Any patient with an uncontrolled infection, another autoimmune disease, pregnancy or lactation was excluded. Clinical symptoms, serum thyroxine and TRAb, thyroid ultrasound, and orbital computed tomography formed the basis for the diagnoses. Blood from progressor patients was collected at the time of first diagnosis with hyperthyroidism, before any ophthalmopathy symptoms had appeared. PBMCs were separated from roughly 10 ml of fresh peripheral blood using Ficoll-Paque density gradient centrifugation. Progressor patients were defined as those initially diagnosed with Graves' hyperthyroidism in whom ophthalmopathy developed during follow-up. Total RNA was extracted with Trizol reagent, and quality was checked on an Agilent 2100 Bioanalyzer.

The TCR beta CDR3 regions were amplified from the RNA transcripts. For the first round of RT-PCR on the TCR CDR3, the HTBI primer set was used together with the Qiagen OneStep RT-PCR kit. Libraries were constructed in a second round of multiplex PCR, after which size selection and purification were carried out. Sequencing of the libraries was done on an Illumina HiSeq2000 using paired-end 100 bp reads. As for the authors' bioinformatics: SOAPnuke was used to process the raw data, throwing out any read that contained adapters or uncalled bases, had a mean Phred below 15, or lacked an exact constant-primer or identifier match. High-quality paired reads were merged using COPE v1.2.5, and each unique nucleotide sequence was defined as a clonotype. Clonotypes were aligned to IMGT TRBV, TRBD and TRBJ reference segments using MiTCR v1.1. Only V-J combinations with frequency above 0.0001, covering 99.2% of repertoires, were analysed. A TCS score was defined as the ratio between F50 (clonal expansion) and ExV (chaos), using BLOSUM62-based TCRdist between CDR3 peptides within each V-J. Welch's t-statistics and random forest reduced fewer than 550 V-J features to 10 to 15, which were used in a naive Bayes classifier (R e1071). TCRdb's own reprocessing of the public reads used fastp at Q25 and MiXCR and kept productive beta chains. Rows are unified per CDR3 protein, each entry keeping the most common DNA and genes. In this record, the V and J calls reflect TCRdb's handling and not the investigators' own analysis. For this sample there are 690,000 or so distinct CDR3 sequences; approximately 19% appear just once. Approximately 16% of the sample goes to the ten largest clones.

Results and caveats for the whole study, not just this receptor: Blood samples also contained most of the expanded thyroid clonotypes (frequency above 0.001), which suggests that blood repertoires may reflect thyroid immune responses. A 13 V-J signature model separated ophthalmopathy from stable hyperthyroidism, with roughly 88% sensitivity and 81% to 83% specificity in cross-validation and 80%/75% in testing. Sample size was not statistically predetermined, and investigators were not blinded to group allocation. During validation, the model predicted progression to ophthalmopathy a median of roughly six months ahead of onset, with 60% to 71% sensitivity and almost 75% specificity.

Source material: blood. The clonotype comes from a woman between 45 and 60 years old with Graves' hyperthyroidism that later progressed to Graves' ophthalmopathy. The chain employs TRBV4-1 and TRBJ1-1, with the D gene call left open. The CDR3 in this case is CASSQVMTSEAFF. The nucleotide sequence is given as TGCGCCAGCAGCCAAGTCATGACATCTGAAGCTTTCTTT.